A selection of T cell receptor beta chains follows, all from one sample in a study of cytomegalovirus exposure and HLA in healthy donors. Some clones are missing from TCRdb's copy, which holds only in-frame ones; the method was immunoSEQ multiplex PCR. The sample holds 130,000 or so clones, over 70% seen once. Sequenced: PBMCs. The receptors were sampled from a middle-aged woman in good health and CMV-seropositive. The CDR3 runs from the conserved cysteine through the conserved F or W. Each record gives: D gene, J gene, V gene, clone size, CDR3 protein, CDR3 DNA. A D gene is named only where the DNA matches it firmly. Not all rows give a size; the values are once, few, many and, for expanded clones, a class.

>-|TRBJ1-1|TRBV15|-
CATSRDGRRGGTEAFF
TGTGCCACCAGCAGAGATGGCCGGAGGGGAGGTACTGAAGCTTTCTTT
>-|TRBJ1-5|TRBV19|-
CASTSMRGGNQPQHF
TGTGCCAGTACCTCAATGAGAGGCGGTAATCAGCCCCAGCATTTT
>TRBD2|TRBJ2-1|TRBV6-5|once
CASSSRADWGGKFF
TGTGCCAGCAGTTCAAGAGCGGACTGGGGGGGGAAGTTCTTC
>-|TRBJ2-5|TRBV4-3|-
CASSQGVGETQYF
TGCGCCAGCAGCCAAGGAGTCGGGGAGACCCAGTACTTC
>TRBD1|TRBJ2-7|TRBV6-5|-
CASSGTGGMYEQYF
TGTGCCAGCAGTGGGACAGGGGGCATGTACGAGCAGTACTTC
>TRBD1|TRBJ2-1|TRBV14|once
CASSPRDRGHNEQFF
TGTGCCAGCAGCCCACGGGACAGGGGGCACAATGAGCAGTTCTTC
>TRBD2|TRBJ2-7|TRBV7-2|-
CASSLLPFPGGSHEQYF
TGTGCCAGCAGCTTACTTCCCTTTCCCGGGGGGTCCCACGAGCAGTACTTC
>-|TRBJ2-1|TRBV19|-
CASNLASSDEQFF
TGTGCCAGTAACCTAGCGAGCAGCGATGAGCAGTTCTTC
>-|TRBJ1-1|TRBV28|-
CASRLPGSPTEAFF
TGTGCCAGCAGGCTTCCCGGGTCCCCAACTGAAGCTTTCTTT
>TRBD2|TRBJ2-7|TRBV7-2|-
CASSLGTSGRGYEQYF
TGTGCCAGCAGCTTAGGGACTAGCGGGAGGGGGTACGAGCAGTACTTC
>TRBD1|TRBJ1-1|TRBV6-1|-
CASSGTGKMNTEAFF
TGTGCCAGCAGCGGGACAGGGAAGATGAACACTGAAGCTTTCTTT
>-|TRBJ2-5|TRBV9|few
CASNRAFEETQYF
TGTGCCAGCAACAGGGCGTTTGAAGAGACCCAGTACTTC
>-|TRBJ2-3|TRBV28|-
CASSFSSGRITSTDTQYF
TGTGCCAGCAGTTTCTCCAGCGGGCGGATAACTAGCACAGATACGCAGTATTTT
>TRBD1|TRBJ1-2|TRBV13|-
CASSYPGTGDPVRGYTF
TGTGCCAGCAGTTATCCCGGGACAGGGGACCCAGTTCGTGGCTACACCTTC
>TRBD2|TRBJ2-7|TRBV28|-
CACTGGLAGGSYEQYF
TGTGCCTGTACAGGGGGACTAGCGGGAGGGTCCTACGAGCAGTACTTC
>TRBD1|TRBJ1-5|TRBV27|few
CASSPTGGPQHF
TGTGCCAGCAGTCCGACAGGGGGACCCCAGCATTTT
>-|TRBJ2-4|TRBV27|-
CASSSYGLNKNIQYF
TGTGCCAGCAGTTCGTATGGACTTAACAAAAACATTCAGTACTTC
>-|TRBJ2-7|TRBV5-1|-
CASSLALSGRAEQYF
TGCGCCAGCAGCTTGGCCCTTTCAGGGCGCGCGGAGCAGTACTTC
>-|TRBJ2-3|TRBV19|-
CASSLGQSTDTQYF
TGTGCCAGTAGCCTGGGGCAGTCCACAGATACGCAGTATTTT
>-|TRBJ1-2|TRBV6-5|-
CASSSDSYGYTF
TGTGCCAGCAGTTCGGACAGCTATGGCTACACCTTC
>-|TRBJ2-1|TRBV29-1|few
CSVGGTPFF
TGCAGCGTTGGTGGTACTCCGTTCTTC
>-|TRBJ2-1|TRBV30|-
CAWRGGNEQFF
TGTGCCTGGAGGGGAGGCAATGAGCAGTTCTTC
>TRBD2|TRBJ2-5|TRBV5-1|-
CASSAGTSGQETQYF
TGCGCCAGCAGCGCAGGGACTAGCGGCCAAGAGACCCAGTACTTC
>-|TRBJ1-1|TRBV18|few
CASSAEVSARTEAFF
TGTGCCAGCTCAGCCGAAGTAAGCGCGAGGACTGAAGCTTTCTTT
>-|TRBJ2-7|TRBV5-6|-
CASSLDGGFYEQYF
TGTGCCAGCAGCTTGGATGGGGGGTTCTACGAGCAGTACTTC
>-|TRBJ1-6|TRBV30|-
CAWDRNQPNSPLHF
TGTGCCTGGGACAGGAACCAACCAAATTCACCCCTCCACTTT
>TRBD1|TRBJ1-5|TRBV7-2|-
CASSLGRGLGNQPQHF
TGTGCCAGCAGCTTAGGAAGGGGGCTTGGCAATCAGCCCCAGCATTTT
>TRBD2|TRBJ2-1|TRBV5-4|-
CASSLGAGDNEQFF
TGTGCCAGCAGCTTGGGCGCGGGGGACAATGAGCAGTTCTTC